This T cell receptor (beta chain) was sequenced during a study of blood T cell repertoires in COVID-19. Study overall: The study drew acute and convalescent COVID-19 samples from the United States, Italy and Spain. Sample material is recorded as cDNA or gDNA derived from T cells, B-cell-depleted T cells, or PBMCs.

Original handling: The assay estimated nucleated cells by amplifying reference gene primers. Generated by immunoSEQ multiplex PCR, the TCRdb table keeps only in-frame clones and is missing some. The V and J calls and clone size were taken over from that table, and D and trimming were inferred from the DNA. The repertoire consists of about 480,000 clones, with more than 75% occurring once and the leading ten covering about 2%. Germline CDR1 reads LNHDA; CDR2 reads SQIVND (reference sequence). The germline V and J ends were trimmed by 3 bases and 10 bases, with 13 bases remaining between them. This CDR3 is built from 14 residues. In Cohort 3, a recovered donor had either two negative PCRs, clearance, or symptom resolution.

The specimen was PBMCs or T cells enriched from blood (not recorded which). J is TRBJ1-6 and V is TRBV19; D may be TRBD1 (6 bases). This receptor was identified in a woman aged 40 to 50 who had recovered from COVID-19. CDR3 in DNA: TGTGCCAGTAGTATTACAGGGCAGCGGTCACCCCTCCACTTT. Amino acids: CASSITGQRSPLHF.